Given below is one T cell receptor (beta chain) in context. This record comes from a study of blood T cell repertoires in COVID-19. Profiled with immunoSEQ multiplex PCR; TCRdb holds only in-frame clones, not every one. The table lists 300,000 to 350,000 clones, around 89% of them singletons. Germline CDR1 is MDHEN and CDR2 is SYDVKM. After removal of 3 bases from V and 3 bases from J, the junction contained 8 bases not matched to a gene. CDR3 length equals 16 residues. Source material: peripheral blood. The clonotype comes from a woman aged 40 to 50 with COVID-19, enrolled during active disease. The chain joins TRBV28 to TRBJ2-5; 9 nucleotides align to TRBD2. The CDR3 coding sequence is TGTGCCAGCAGTTTTTCCCCTAGACTAGCGGAAGAGACCCAGTACTTC. As protein: CASSFSPRLAEETQYF.